The 9 T cell receptor beta chains presented below share a single source sample, sequenced in a study of beta chain features in type 1 diabetes. Expressed TCRB transcripts were sequenced because the entire RNA isolate underwent reverse transcription. Profiling relied on immunoSEQ multiplex PCR, and the TCRdb table lists in-frame clones only, not all of them. In the table there are about 290,000 clones, about 7.8% of which are singletons. The sequenced sample was central memory CD4+ T cells from blood. Receptors originate from a woman aged 18-29 years in good health.

The chain combines TRBV4-1 with TRBJ1-1; D unresolved. V was trimmed by 0 bases and J by 6 bases, leaving 8 bases between them. The germline V gene encodes CDR1 MGHRA and CDR2 YSYEKL. The length of the CDR3 is 13 residues. The CDR3 DNA is TGCGCCAGCAGCCAAGAGCCAAGTTCTGAAGCTTTCTTT. Its translation: CASSQEPSSEAFF.

In this sample, this clone turned up a few times. The chain joins TRBV4-3 to TRBJ2-1; 8 bases are a match to TRBD2. V lost 4 bases and J lost 2; bases outside the gene matches: 10. CDR1 and CDR2 from the germline V gene are LGHNA and YSLEER. This CDR3 has 17 amino acids. The CDR3 coding sequence is TGCGCCAGCAGCCGCACCCGCGGGAGGTCCGCCTACAATGAGCAGTTCTTC. This translates into CASSRTRGRSAYNEQFF.

This clone was recorded a few times. The chain is built from TRBV6-6 and TRBJ2-1, with TRBD2 matching over 9 bases. Germline V gives CDR1 MNHNY, CDR2 SVGAGI (reference sequence). Trimming at V came to 6 bases and at J to 4 bases, leaving 7 bases not matched to a gene. The CDR3 runs to 15 residues. This CDR3 is CASSYGTSMYNEQFF. The CDR3 nucleotides are TGTGCCAGCAGCTATGGGACTAGCATGTACAATGAGCAGTTCTTC.

This clone showed up just a few times. This rearrangement joins TRBV11-3 to TRBJ2-1, with 10 bases fitting TRBD2. Unmatched junction bases numbered 4, after V lost 4 bases and J lost 7 bases. Germline CDR1 SGHNT, CDR2 YENEEA. The CDR3 loop spans 14 amino acids. CDR3 nucleotides: TGTGCCAGCAGCTCTACTAGCGGGGAGAATGAGCAGTTCTTC. This translates into CASSSTSGENEQFF.

This clone was recorded a few times. It may be a read error: a sequence one base away is much more abundant. This sample includes further DNA sequences coding for the same CDR3. The V gene is TRBV7-9, the J gene TRBJ1-2; D might be TRBD1 (6 bases). V was cut by 5 bases and J by 1 base, with 8 bases left in between. Germline CDR1 reads SEHNR; CDR2 reads FQNEAQ (reference sequence). This CDR3 region has 13 residues. The chain's CDR3 is CASSPQGNYGYTF. Written as DNA, the CDR3 is TGTGCCAGCAGCCCACAGGGTAACTATGGCTACACCTTC.

The chain carries TRBV6-5 and TRBJ2-1, with D uncertain. CDR3 size: 11 residues. Trimming stripped 8 bases from V and 5 bases from J, with 7 bases between. The germline CDR1 and CDR2 sequences are MNHEY and SVGAGI. The CDR3 loop is CASFRNNEQFF. The CDR3 DNA reads as TGTGCCAGCTTCCGAAACAATGAGCAGTTCTTC.

This clone has a count of ten or more. This sequence joins TRBV28 and TRBJ1-1; 7 bases agree with TRBD1. CDR3 length: 15 residues. In germline, CDR1 is MDHEN, CDR2 SYDVKM. The trim removed 4 bases at V and 8 bases at J, leaving 13 bases unmatched. CDR3 nucleotides: TGTGCCAGCAGTTCCCACAGGGGCTCCGCCAACGAAGCTTTCTTT. Translation: CASSSHRGSANEAFF.

This clone has just a few counts. Other DNA sequences in this specimen translate into the identical CDR3. The chain is built from TRBV21-1 and TRBJ1-1. TRBV21-1 is a documented pseudogene. The CDR3 consists of 14 residues. The CDR3 spells CASSKVRGNTEAFF. Here the CDR3 DNA reads TGTGCCAGCAGCAAAGTTCGCGGAAACACTGAAGCTTTCTTT.

The chain is built from TRBV28 and TRBJ2-5; 11 bases agree with TRBD2. Trimming at V came to 6 bases and at J to 5 bases, leaving 11 bases not matched to a gene. Germline V gives CDR1 MDHEN, CDR2 SYDVKM. This CDR3 is built from 16 residues. DNA for the CDR3: TGTGCCAGCAGCCCTTATAGCGGGGGGGCCTGGGAGACCCAGTACTTC. Its translation is CASSPYSGGAWETQYF.